This note documents a single TCR beta chain sequence. Its antigen is unknown. The data were obtained in a study of cytomegalovirus exposure and HLA in healthy donors. Primers: 60 Vbeta forward and 13 Jbeta reverse. TCRdb's copy holds only in-frame clones and misses some; the assay was immunoSEQ multiplex PCR. The repertoire table contains about 120,000 clones. General study findings and limits: The number of N-insertions in an Asian-associated ancestry cluster was reportedly below the 666-donor mean in a later analysis. Some highly shared sequence variants likely arose as a pipeline artifact.

Sequencing used PBMCs. The sequence was obtained from a man aged 18 to 29 in good health and CMV-seronegative.

CDR3 sequence reads: CASSQNRDRVVEQYF. The CDR3 DNA is TGCGCCAGCAGCCAGAACCGGGACAGGGTGGTCGAGCAGTACTTC. The V gene is TRBV4-3, the J gene TRBJ2-7, with 9 bases fitting TRBD1. The CDR3 is made up of 15 amino acids. Germline CDR1 LGHNA, CDR2 YSLEER. The V and J ends lost 3 bases and 6 bases, in that order; junction bases with no gene match: 9.